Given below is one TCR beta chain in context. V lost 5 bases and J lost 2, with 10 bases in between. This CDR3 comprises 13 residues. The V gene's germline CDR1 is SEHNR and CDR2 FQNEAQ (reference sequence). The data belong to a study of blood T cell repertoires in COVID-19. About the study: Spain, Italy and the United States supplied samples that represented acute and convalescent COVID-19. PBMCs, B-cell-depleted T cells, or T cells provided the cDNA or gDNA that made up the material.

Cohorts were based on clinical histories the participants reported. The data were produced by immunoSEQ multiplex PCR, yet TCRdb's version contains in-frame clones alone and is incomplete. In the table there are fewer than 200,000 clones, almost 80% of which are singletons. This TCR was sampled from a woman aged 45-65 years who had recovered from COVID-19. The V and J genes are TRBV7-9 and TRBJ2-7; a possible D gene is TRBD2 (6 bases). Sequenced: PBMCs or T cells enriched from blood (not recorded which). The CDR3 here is CASSPGLPYEQYF. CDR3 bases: TGTGCCAGCAGCCCGGGACTTCCCTACGAGCAGTACTTC.